These 19 T cell receptor beta chains were all obtained from the same sample, sequenced in a study of blood T cell repertoires in COVID-19. Profiling relied on immunoSEQ multiplex PCR, and the TCRdb table lists in-frame clones only, not all of them. This sample has just under 55,000 clones; 90% occur once, and the top ten carry just under 8.5%. Sequencing input: peripheral blood. The receptors were gathered from a woman between 40 and 50 years old with active COVID-19.

This sequence joins TRBV19 and TRBJ1-5; a weak D match, TRBD1 (6 bases). Germline-derived CDR1 and CDR2 are LNHDA and SQIVND (reference sequence). V lost 3 bases and J 7 bases, leaving 16 bases between the germline ends. This CDR3 region has 15 residues. CDR3 loop: CASSIYGGARQPQHF. CDR3 DNA: TGTGCCAGTAGTATTTACGGGGGGGCAAGGCAGCCCCAGCATTTT. Complete variable domain (other parts from reference TRBV19 and TRBJ1-5): DGGITQSPKYLFRKEGQNVTLSCEQNLNHDAMYWYRQDPGQGLRLIYYSQIVNDFQKGDIAEGYSVSREKKESFPLTVTSAQKNPTAFYLCASSIYGGARQPQHFGDGTRLSIL.

The rearrangement joins TRBV20-1 to TRBJ2-4; no reliable D call. CDR1 is DFQATT and CDR2 is SNEGSKA in the germline V gene (reference sequence). The CDR3 loop spans 14 amino acids. The V gene lost 3 bases and the J gene lost 2 bases, with 11 bases spanning the gap. The chain's CDR3 is CSASFTVTKNIQYF. In DNA form, the CDR3 reads TGCAGTGCTAGTTTCACGGTGACCAAAAACATTCAGTACTTC.

The rearrangement links TRBV30 to TRBJ2-2; unclear D gene. Germline values: CDR1 GTSNPN, CDR2 SVGIG (reference sequence). The CDR3 consists of 12 residues. With 2 bases removed from V and 2 bases from J, the gap between germline ends came to 3 bases. The CDR3 sequence is CAWSPNTGELFF. The CDR3, as DNA: TGTGCCTGGAGTCCAAACACCGGGGAGCTGTTTTTT.

The chain carries TRBV4-3 and TRBJ2-7, with TRBD1 matching over 12 bases. The V gene's germline CDR1 is LGHNA and CDR2 YSLEER. The CDR3 sequence is 15 residues long. Losses at the gene ends were 4 bases for V and 3 bases for J; bases not matched to a gene: 4. CDR3 sequence (DNA): TGCGCCAGCAGCCGAGGGACAGGGGGCGACTACGAGCAGTACTTC. It codes for CASSRGTGGDYEQYF.

This clone showed up just a few times. The chain uses TRBV29-1 and TRBJ1-1; 7 bases fit TRBD1. The CDR3 totals 12 residues. The germline V gene encodes CDR1 SQVTM and CDR2 ANQGSEA. V shed 6 bases and J 4 bases; nucleotides not matched to a gene: 5. CDR3 sequence reads: CSVNRGGTEAFF. The DNA of the CDR3 is TGCAGCGTCAACAGGGGAGGCACTGAAGCTTTCTTT.

The V call is TRBV5-1, the J call TRBJ1-1, with TRBD1 matching over 9 bases. V trimming: 2 bases; J trimming: 4 bases; junction bases outside the gene matches: 3. The germline CDR1 and CDR2 sequences are SGHRS and YFSETQ. This CDR3 is built from 14 residues. The CDR3 bases are TGCGCCAGCAGCTTCGGACAGGGGACCACTGAAGCTTTCTTT. The encoded protein is CASSFGQGTTEAFF. Variable domain in full (rest from reference TRBV5-1 and TRBJ1-1): KAGVTQTPRYLIKTRGQQVTLSCSPISGHRSVSWYQQTPGQGLQFLFEYFSETQRNKGNFPGRFSGRQFSNSRSEMNVSTLELGDSALYLCASSFGQGTTEAFFGQGTRLTVV.

The J gene is TRBJ2-5, the V gene TRBV4-1; 8 bases align to TRBD1. This CDR3 comprises 17 residues. With 3 bases clipped from V and 3 bases from J, the junction kept 12 bases outside the gene matches. The germline gives CDR1 MGHRA, CDR2 YSYEKL. CDR3 DNA: TGCGCCAGCAGCCAGCCGCTAACAGGACAGGGAAAAGAGACCCAGTACTTC. Its protein is CASSQPLTGQGKETQYF.

The chain is built from TRBV6-1 and TRBJ2-2, with D possibly matching TRBD1 (5 bases). This CDR3 comprises 18 residues. V lost 3 bases, J lost 3 bases, and 20 bases lay in between. Germline-derived CDR1 and CDR2 are MNHNS and SASEGT. The CDR3 sequence is CASSEKARAGSHTGELFF. The DNA of the CDR3 is TGTGCCAGCAGTGAGAAAGCCCGGGCAGGGTCTCACACCGGGGAGCTGTTTTTT.

This chain links TRBV5-1 with TRBJ2-5; tentative D call: TRBD1 (6 bases). Germline-derived CDR1 and CDR2 are SGHRS and YFSETQ. The length of the CDR3 is 15 residues. Trimming removed 0 bases from V and 4 bases from J, with 13 bases in between. The CDR3 reads CASSLGLQGRETQYF. The CDR3 nucleotides are TGCGCCAGCAGCTTGGGACTACAGGGAAGAGAGACCCAGTACTTC.

This chain uses TRBV10-3 with TRBJ2-7, with unresolved D. The germline V and J ends were trimmed by 6 bases and 2 bases, with 14 bases remaining between them. CDR1 and CDR2 (germline): ENHRY, SYGVKD. The length of the CDR3 is 14 residues. The CDR3, as DNA: TGTGCCATCAGATCCTCAACACTAACCTACGAGCAGTACTTC. As protein: CAIRSSTLTYEQYF.

The chain links TRBV27 to TRBJ1-1; unclear D gene. Germline V CDR1 and CDR2: MNHEY, SMNVEV (reference sequence). Trimming took off 5 bases at V and 1 base at J, with 8 bases between the two ends. The CDR3 runs 13 residues. The chain's CDR3 is CASSLNPNTEAFF. Here the CDR3 DNA reads TGTGCCAGCAGTCTAAACCCGAACACTGAAGCTTTCTTT.

The chain combines TRBV6-4 with TRBJ1-1, with D hard to call. V gave up 8 bases and J gave up 7 bases, with 20 bases separating them. Germline V lookup: CDR1 MRHNA, CDR2 SNTAGT. CDR3 length: 14 amino acids. CDR3 loop: CASARDGERGEAFF. DNA for the CDR3: TGTGCCAGCGCTCGGGATGGGGAGCGTGGTGAAGCTTTCTTT.

The gene calls are TRBV9 and TRBJ1-5; D perhaps matches TRBD1 (5 bases). This CDR3 has 13 amino acids. V was clipped by 7 bases and J by 3 bases, with 11 bases between them. Germline-derived CDR1 and CDR2 are SGDLS and YYNGEE. For the CDR3, the DNA is TGTGCCAGCTCGCGGGGCGTCAATCAGCCCCAGCATTTT. Its translation is CASSRGVNQPQHF.

This chain links TRBV19 with TRBJ1-1, with TRBD1 matching over 8 bases. Trimming at V came to 7 bases and at J to 5 bases, leaving 12 bases not matched to a gene. The CDR3 has 15 amino acids. Germline CDR1 LNHDA, CDR2 SQIVND (reference sequence). CDR3 residues: CASKGTGGRLTEAFF. The CDR3 nucleotides are TGTGCCAGTAAAGGGACAGGCGGGAGATTGACTGAAGCTTTCTTT. Drawing the rest from reference TRBV19 and TRBJ1-1, the complete variable domain is DGGITQSPKYLFRKEGQNVTLSCEQNLNHDAMYWYRQDPGQGLRLIYYSQIVNDFQKGDIAEGYSVSREKKESFPLTVTSAQKNPTAFYLCASKGTGGRLTEAFFGQGTRLTVV.

This rearrangement joins TRBV18 to TRBJ2-1; TRBD1 aligns across 7 bases. This CDR3 is built from 15 residues. Germline V CDR1 and CDR2: KGHSH, LQKENI. With V trimmed by 3 bases and J by 9 bases, 11 bases remained unmatched. The CDR3 loop reads CASSPPNGQVVEQFF. The CDR3 nucleotides read TGTGCCAGCTCACCGCCCAATGGACAGGTTGTTGAGCAGTTCTTC.

V and J are TRBV21-1 and TRBJ2-7; TRBD2, the table's D call, lacks a check against the DNA. TRBV21-1 is deemed a pseudogene. The CDR3 contains 13 residues. The DNA for the CDR3 is TGTGCCAGCAGCGGGACTCCTATCTACGAGCAGTACTTC. Amino acid sequence: CASSGTPIYEQYF.

Only one count was recorded for this clone. This chain joins TRBV7-8 and TRBJ2-3, with 9 bases lining up with TRBD2. This CDR3 is built from 17 residues. The trim removed 1 base at V and 2 bases at J, leaving 7 bases unmatched. The germline CDR1 and CDR2 sequences are SGHVS and FQNEAQ. The CDR3 DNA follows: TGTGCCAGCAGCTTAGGTATGACTAGCGGTTCCACAGATACGCAGTATTTT. This codes for CASSLGMTSGSTDTQYF.

J is TRBJ1-2 and V is TRBV5-1, with 7 nucleotides matching TRBD1. Unmatched junction bases numbered 15, after V lost 4 bases and J lost 12 bases. The CDR3 is 14 amino acids. Germline loops: CDR1 SGHRS, CDR2 YFSETQ. The CDR3 sequence: CASSLGGPGQSDTF. CDR3 nucleotides: TGCGCCAGCAGCCTAGGGGGCCCCGGGCAGTCGGACACCTTC.

The chain carries TRBV7-2 and TRBJ2-3; D remains unclear. The CDR3 consists of 14 residues. Germline V CDR1 and CDR2: SGHTA, FQGNSA. V was trimmed by 5 bases and J by 6 bases, leaving 15 bases between them. The CDR3 protein is CASSPHIIRDTQYF. DNA for the CDR3: TGTGCCAGCAGCCCTCACATAATCAGGGATACGCAGTATTTT.